A single sample gave rise to the 18 T cell receptor beta chains below, sequenced in a study of tumor and adjacent non-tumor tissue in lung cancer. No cell sorting was done before RNA was extracted from the tissue. Distant lung tissue was collected more than 3 cm away from the tumor edge. TCRbeta libraries were built with three rounds of nested PCR, modified from ARM-PCR. MiXCR, run by TCRdb on the multiplex PCR reads, gives a single entry per CDR3 protein. The sample has around 100,000 distinct CDR3 sequences; about 62% are singletons. Specimen: distant non-tumor lung tissue. These receptors were taken from a man aged 25-45 years with non-small cell lung cancer.

The rearrangement links TRBV20-1 to TRBJ2-3; D may be TRBD2 (5 bases). Trimming removed 1 base at V and 11 bases at J, with 25 bases between. This CDR3 is built from 16 residues. Germline CDR1 reads DFQATT; CDR2 reads SNEGSKA (reference sequence). CDR3 sequence: CSARALSGSETDVQYF. DNA of the CDR3: TGCAGTGCTAGAGCCCTTAGTGGGAGTGAAACAGATGTGCAGTATTTT.

In DNA, the CDR3 is TGTGCCACCTCTCCGGGACAGTACACTGATGCCTTCTTT. Its translation is CATSPGQYTDAFF. This rearrangement joins TRBV6-5 to TRBJ1-1, with 7 bases lining up with TRBD1. There are 13 residues in the CDR3. V trimming: 10 bases; J trimming: 14 bases; junction bases outside the gene matches: 19. Per the germline V gene, CDR1 is MNHEY and CDR2 is SVGAGI.

The chain has TRBV19 and TRBJ2-7, with 10 positions matching TRBD2. V lost 3 bases to trimming and J lost 7 bases; unmatched junction nucleotides: 6. The CDR3 is made up of 14 amino acids. CDR1 is LNHDA and CDR2 is SQIVND in the germline V gene (reference sequence). The CDR3 nucleotides are TGTGCCAGTAGTATTGGAGCGGGAGGGAATGAGCAGTACTTC. It specifies CASSIGAGGNEQYF. The whole variable domain, remainder taken from reference TRBV19 and TRBJ2-7, is DGGITQSPKYLFRKEGQNVTLSCEQNLNHDAMYWYRQDPGQGLRLIYYSQIVNDFQKGDIAEGYSVSREKKESFPLTVTSAQKNPTAFYLCASSIGAGGNEQYFGPGTRLTVT.

In regard to this clonotype: A much larger clonotype is one base distant, so this may be a read error. The chain employs TRBV6-2 or TRBV6-3 and TRBJ2-5; the match to TRBD2 covers 13 bases. V lost 4 bases to trimming and J lost 1 base; unmatched junction nucleotides: 6. Germline CDR1 MNHEY, CDR2 SVGEGT. The CDR3 covers 17 residues. The DNA of the CDR3 is TGTGCCAGCAGTTTCACTAGCGGGGGGGGGCTCCAAGAGACCCAGTACTTC. Encoded protein: CASSFTSGGGLQETQYF.

A remark on this clonotype: A much more abundant neighbour one base away suggests this may be a read error. This chain links TRBV6-2 or TRBV6-3 with TRBJ2-5; D possibly uses TRBD1 or TRBD2 (5 bases each). This CDR3 is 14 amino acids long. V lost 2 bases and J lost 2, with 9 bases in between. Germline-derived CDR1 and CDR2 are MNHEY and SVGEGT. For the CDR3, the DNA is TGTGCCAGCAGTTACGAGGGGATACAAGAGACCCAGTACTTC. Translated: CASSYEGIQETQYF.

Worth noting for this clonotype: As the CDR3 is not closed by the conserved phenylalanine or tryptophan, this likely results from a read error. This chain links TRBV11-1 with TRBJ2-7; 9 bases agree with TRBD2. CDR3 length: 15 residues. CDR1 is SGHAT and CDR2 is FQDESV in the germline V gene (reference sequence). The DNA of the CDR3 is TGTTCCAACAGCTTAGAGGCTAGCGGGGAGTACGAGCAGTACTAC. Protein product: CSNSLEASGEYEQYY.

Worth noting for this clonotype: A junction end diverges from the germline sequence, so it may reflect a read error. The chain employs TRBV6-5 and TRBJ2-7; TRBD1 matches 12 bases. CDR3 size: 16 residues. From germline, CDR1 is MNHEY and CDR2 SVGAGI. The CDR3 loop reads CASSYSGTGGSDEQYF. The DNA of the CDR3 is TGTGCCAGCAGCTACTCAGGGACAGGGGGCTCGGACGAGCAGTACTTC.

As regards this clonotype: Lacking the conserved final phenylalanine or tryptophan, this CDR3 likely reflects a read error. The gene calls are TRBV4-2 and TRBJ2-2; TRBD2 matches 12 bases. Per germline, CDR1 LGHNA and CDR2 YNFKEQ. The CDR3 runs 16 residues. Unmatched junction bases numbered 10, after V lost 8 bases and J lost 6 bases. The CDR3 is CASGRLAGGRAGELFY. The CDR3 DNA is TGTGCCAGCGGCCGCCTAGCGGGGGGGCGGGCCGGGGAGCTGTTTTAT.

Notes on this clonotype: The junction shows a germline mismatch at one end, possibly a read error. The J gene is TRBJ2-5, the V gene TRBV5-4; weak D call: TRBD2 (7 bases). The germline V gene encodes CDR1 SGHNT and CDR2 YYREEE (reference sequence). This CDR3 has 15 residues. The DNA for the CDR3 is TGTGCCAGCAGCTTGACTTTAGGGGGGGAAGAGACCCAGTATTTC. This sequence encodes CASSLTLGGEETQYF.

The gene calls are TRBV13 and TRBJ1-1; 7 bases agree with TRBD1. Germline V gene lookup returns CDR1 PRHDT and CDR2 FYEKMQ (reference sequence). V dropped 7 bases and J dropped 1; count of bases not matched to a gene: 9. The CDR3 length is 15 residues. CDR3 protein: CASTAIGQENTEAFF. CDR3 DNA sequence: TGTGCCAGCACCGCGATTGGACAGGAGAACACTGAAGCTTTCTTT.

V is TRBV11-1 and J is TRBJ2-5; D possibly corresponds to TRBD2 (5 bases). The CDR3 is made up of 12 amino acids. The germline V gene encodes CDR1 SGHAT and CDR2 FQDESV (reference sequence). Trimming removed 8 bases from V and 9 bases from J, with 16 bases in between. The CDR3 DNA sequence: TGTGCCAGCTCGCCCCGGCTGGAGGCCCAGTACTTC. Residues: CASSPRLEAQYF.

Regarding this clonotype: At one end the junction does not follow the germline gene, possibly because of a read error. V gene TRBV11-2 combines with J gene TRBJ2-2; the D gene is possibly TRBD2 (5 bases). The CDR3 consists of 16 residues. Germline-derived CDR1 and CDR2 are SGHAT and FQNNGV. DNA for the CDR3: TGTGCCTGCAGCCGGACTTACAGTGCCAACACAGGGGAGCTGTTTTTT. This gives the protein CACSRTYSANTGELFF.

This clonotype appeared a single time. This may stem from a read error, because a much larger clone lies one nucleotide away. This chain links TRBV6-5 with TRBJ1-2; 7 nucleotides agree with TRBD1. This CDR3 region has 16 residues. Germline values: CDR1 MNHEY, CDR2 SVGAGI. This chain's CDR3 is CASSYSAGWDSYGNTF. Written as DNA, the CDR3 is TGTGCCAGCAGTTACTCCGCAGGGTGGGACAGCTATGGCAACACCTTC.

Comment on this clonotype: A much larger clone lies one base from this, so it may be a read error. The chain combines TRBV10-2 with TRBJ2-5; the D call may be TRBD1 or TRBD2 (6 bases each). The germline gives CDR1 WSHSY, CDR2 SAAADI. The CDR3 covers 15 residues. CDR3 nucleotide sequence: TGCGCCAGCAATGAGTCAACTAGGGGGAGGGAGACCCAGTACTTC. This translates into CASNESTRGRETQYF.

Worth noting for this clonotype: Relative to the germline gene, one junction end is altered; a read error may explain this. This chain uses TRBV11-2 with TRBJ2-5; a weak D match, TRBD2 (5 bases). The V gene's germline CDR1 is SGHAT and CDR2 FQNNGV. The CDR3 loop spans 11 amino acids. The CDR3 region is CANSISGIQCF. The CDR3 bases are TGTGCCAACAGCATCAGCGGAATCCAGTGCTTC.

This clonotype occurred many times. V and J are TRBV20-1 and TRBJ1-2; D gene ambiguous. The germline gives CDR1 DFQATT, CDR2 SNEGSKA (reference sequence). Trimming pared 3 bases from V and 0 bases from J, leaving 14 bases between. The CDR3 sequence is 15 residues long. The CDR3 DNA reads as TGCAGTGCTAGTGTTGCGGGCACATCTAACTATGGCTACACCTTC. Protein: CSASVAGTSNYGYTF.

Remarks on this clonotype: At one end the junction does not follow the germline gene, possibly because of a read error. The chain combines TRBV11-2 with TRBJ2-3; D remains unclear. The CDR3 contains 14 residues. Per the germline V gene, CDR1 is SGHAT and CDR2 is FQNNGV. The CDR3: CASRLRRVADTKYF. The CDR3 nucleotides are TGTGCCAGCAGGTTAAGACGGGTCGCAGATACGAAGTATTTT. The whole variable domain, remainder taken from reference TRBV11-2 and TRBJ2-3, is EAGVAQSPRYKIIEKRQSVAFWCNPISGHATLYWYQQILGQGPKLLIQFQNNGVVDDSQLPKDRFSAERLKGVDSTLKIQPAKLEDSAVYLCASRLRRVADTKYFGPGTRLTVL.

This clonotype appeared once. The chain couples TRBV4-1 to TRBJ2-2; D remains ambiguous. Germline V gene sequence: CDR1 MGHRA, CDR2 YSYEKL. The CDR3 length is 14 residues. With 4 bases removed from V and 10 bases from J, the gap between germline ends came to 16 bases. The CDR3 loop reads CASSLSSQREELFF. Here the CDR3 DNA reads TGCGCCAGCAGCCTGTCCTCGCAAAGAGAGGAGCTGTTTTTT.